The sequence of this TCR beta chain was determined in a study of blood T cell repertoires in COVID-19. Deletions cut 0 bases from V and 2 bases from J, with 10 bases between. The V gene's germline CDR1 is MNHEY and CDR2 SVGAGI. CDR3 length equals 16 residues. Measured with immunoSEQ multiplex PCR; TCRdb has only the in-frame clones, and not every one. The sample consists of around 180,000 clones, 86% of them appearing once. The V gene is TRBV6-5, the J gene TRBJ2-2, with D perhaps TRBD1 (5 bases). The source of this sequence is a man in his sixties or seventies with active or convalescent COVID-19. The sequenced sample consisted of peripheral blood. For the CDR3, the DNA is TGTGCCAGCAGTTACTCCCGACAGCACAACACCGGGGAGCTGTTTTTT. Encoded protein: CASSYSRQHNTGELFF.